This T cell receptor (beta chain) emerged from a study of blood T cell repertoires in COVID-19. Study-level information: The United States, Italy and Spain were the sources of the acute and convalescent COVID-19 samples. PBMCs, B-cell-depleted T cells, or T cells were the source of the cDNA or gDNA that made up the material.

The authors' processing: Researchers report that nucleated cell counts were estimated from reference gene primer amplification. Assay: immunoSEQ multiplex PCR; the TCRdb copy retains only in-frame clones and omits some. The V and J calls and clone size come from that table; D and trimming were worked out from the DNA. The sample lists 180,000 or so clones; about 85% were seen once. The CDR3 totals 14 residues. Trimming stripped 3 bases from V and 3 bases from J, with 9 bases between. Germline assignment: CDR1 SGHTA and CDR2 FQGNSA. The receptor's source is a woman over 75 with acute or convalescent COVID-19. The chain couples TRBV7-2 to TRBJ1-3; D uncertain. The sequenced material came from peripheral blood. The CDR3, as DNA: TGTGCCAGCAGCTTTAATACGGGTGGAAACACCATATATTTT. Its protein product is CASSFNTGGNTIYF. The variable domain in full, completed from reference TRBV7-2 and TRBJ1-3, reads GAGVSQSPSNKVTEKGKDVELRCDPISGHTALYWYRQSLGQGLEFLIYFQGNSAPDKSGLPSDRFSAERTGGSVSTLTIQRTQQEDSAVYLCASSFNTGGNTIYFGEGSWLTVV.